These 19 T cell receptor beta chains were all obtained from the same sample, sequenced in a study of T cells in Graves' hyperthyroidism and ophthalmopathy. TCR beta CDR3 regions were amplified from RNA. RT-PCR in the first round (using the HTBI primer set) targeted the TCR CDR3. TCRdb independently ran MiXCR on the multiplex PCR reads; one entry per CDR3 protein. The sample carries about 380,000 distinct CDR3 sequences, roughly 18% recorded once. The sample was blood. These receptors came from a man younger than 30 with Graves' ophthalmopathy.

This clonotype was picked up a small number of times. The chain employs TRBV7-9 and TRBJ1-1, with D possibly matching TRBD1 (5 bases). The CDR3 runs 14 residues. The germline V gene has CDR1 SEHNR and CDR2 FQNEAQ (reference sequence). V lost 3 bases, J lost 5 bases, and 13 bases lay in between. CDR3 sequence reads: CASSLLAGGTEAFF. The DNA for the CDR3 is TGTGCCAGCAGCTTGCTCGCCGGGGGGACTGAAGCTTTCTTT. The full variable domain, completed using reference TRBV7-9 and TRBJ1-1, is DTGVSQNPRHKITKRGQNVTFRCDPISEHNRLYWYRQTLGQGPEFLTYFQNEAQLEKSRLLSDRFSAERPKGSFSTLEIQRTEQGDSAMYLCASSLLAGGTEAFFGQGTRLTVV.

This clonotype occurred many times. This CDR3 reads CSAPDRGGEKLFF. In nucleotides, the CDR3 is TGCAGTGCTCCGGACAGGGGTGGAGAAAAACTGTTTTTT. V usage is TRBV20-1 and J usage is TRBJ1-4; 9 nucleotides line up with TRBD1. Germline trimming cut 5 bases from V and 8 bases from J; bases unmatched to any gene: 6. Germline V gene sequence: CDR1 DFQATT, CDR2 SNEGSKA (reference sequence). CDR3 length: 13 residues.

This clonotype has at least ten counts. This rearrangement joins TRBV2 to TRBJ1-2; D not resolved. The V gene's germline CDR1 is SNHLY and CDR2 FYNNEI. This CDR3 has 13 residues. Trimming cost V 4 bases and J 4 bases, with 10 bases left between them. The CDR3 reads CASSGQYRYGYTF. The CDR3 DNA follows: TGTGCCAGCAGTGGGCAGTACCGCTATGGCTACACCTTC.

This clonotype was observed at least ten times. The V gene is TRBV20-1, the J gene TRBJ1-5, with unresolved D. The CDR3 runs 12 residues. V lost 5 bases to trimming and J lost 2 bases, with 7 bases between them. Germline V gene data show CDR1 as DFQATT and CDR2 as SNEGSKA (reference sequence). The CDR3 sequence is CSASGGNQPQHF. DNA of the CDR3: TGCAGTGCTTCGGGCGGCAATCAGCCCCAGCATTTT.

This clonotype was found many times. V and J are TRBV9 and TRBJ1-1, with a possible D match to TRBD1 (5 bases). Deletions cut 0 bases from V and 1 base from J, with 13 bases between. Germline V CDR1 and CDR2: SGDLS, YYNGEE. This CDR3 is built from 16 residues. The CDR3 nucleotides read TGTGCCAGCAGCGTAGCTTCAACAGGTCAGAACACTGAAGCTTTCTTT. It translates to CASSVASTGQNTEAFF.

There are many counts of this clonotype. The gene calls are TRBV13 and TRBJ2-7, with D tentatively TRBD1 (5 bases). The CDR3 consists of 12 residues. The V gene's germline CDR1 is PRHDT and CDR2 FYEKMQ (reference sequence). The V and J ends lost 5 bases and 4 bases respectively, with 9 bases between them. CDR3 sequence: CASSQQAYEQYF. CDR3 nucleotide sequence: TGTGCCAGCAGCCAACAGGCTTACGAGCAGTACTTC.

This sequence joins TRBV4-1 and TRBJ1-3; TRBD1 is a possible D gene (6 bases). There are 17 residues in the CDR3. Looked up from germline, CDR1 is MGHRA and CDR2 is YSYEKL. V was cut by 4 bases and J by 0 bases, with 16 bases left in between. The CDR3 sequence: CASSPILRGPSGNTIYF. The CDR3 region has the DNA TGCGCCAGCAGCCCTATCCTCAGGGGTCCCTCTGGAAACACCATATATTTT.

The table lists this clonotype with a few counts. V is TRBV5-8 and J is TRBJ2-3, with D perhaps TRBD1 (6 bases). The CDR3 runs 14 residues. V lost 0 bases and J lost 2, with 7 bases in between. Germline assignment: CDR1 SGHTS and CDR2 YDEGEE. CDR3 sequence (DNA): TGTGCCAGCAGCTTGGACAGGGCCACAGATACGCAGTATTTT. As protein: CASSLDRATDTQYF.

This clonotype has only a few counts. The V gene is TRBV6-1, the J gene TRBJ2-2; TRBD1 aligns across 9 bases. From germline, CDR1 is MNHNS and CDR2 SASEGT. The CDR3 is 15 amino acids. V lost 5 bases, J lost 7 bases, and 8 bases stayed unmatched. The CDR3 region has the DNA TGTGCCAGCAGTTATGGGACAGGGTCAGGCGGGGAGCTGTTTTTT. It codes for CASSYGTGSGGELFF.

This clonotype was counted at least ten times. The rearrangement joins TRBV24-1 to TRBJ2-3, with 8 bases aligning to TRBD1. Germline trimming cut 4 bases from V and 0 bases from J; bases unmatched to any gene: 5. CDR3 length: 16 residues. The V gene's germline CDR1 is KGHDR and CDR2 SFDVKD. The CDR3 sequence is CATSESDRASTDTQYF. The CDR3 bases are TGTGCCACCAGTGAGTCGGACAGGGCTAGCACAGATACGCAGTATTTT.

There are many counts of this clonotype. The V call is TRBV28, the J call TRBJ1-4, with D possibly TRBD1 on 6 matching bases. The CDR3 has 16 amino acids. The germline CDR1 and CDR2 sequences are MDHEN and SYDVKM. Between the trimmed V and J ends, which lost 1 base and 7 bases, there was a span of 16 bases. CDR3 nucleotides: TGTGCCAGCAGTTTATTTGGTGGGACAAATCTTGAAAAACTGTTTTTT. Residues: CASSLFGGTNLEKLFF.

There are a few counts of this clonotype. This chain connects TRBV12-3 or TRBV12-4 to TRBJ1-5; a weak D match, TRBD1 (6 bases). V lost 5 bases and J 5 bases, leaving 22 bases between the germline ends. The CDR3 contains 17 residues. The chain's CDR3 is CASSVEQGFGPYQPQHF. Here the CDR3 DNA reads TGTGCCAGCAGTGTTGAACAGGGATTCGGCCCTTATCAGCCCCAGCATTTT.

This clonotype was observed a few times. The V gene is TRBV9, the J gene TRBJ1-3; tentatively, D is TRBD1 (6 bases). Per the germline V gene, CDR1 is SGDLS and CDR2 is YYNGEE. V gave up 3 bases and J gave up 7 bases, with 11 bases separating them. The CDR3 extends over 13 amino acids. CDR3 in DNA: TGTGCCAGCAGCGAGGGGGGGCCGAACACCATATATTTT. Protein product: CASSEGGPNTIYF.

This clonotype appeared many times. V gene TRBV6-6 combines with J gene TRBJ1-1; D is ambiguous. Between the trimmed V and J ends, which lost 2 bases and 4 bases, there was a span of 14 bases. Germline V CDR1 and CDR2: MNHNY, SVGAGI (reference sequence). The CDR3 is made up of 15 amino acids. CDR3 sequence reads: CASSYSDVQITEAFF. The DNA of the CDR3 is TGTGCCAGCAGTTACAGTGATGTTCAAATCACTGAAGCTTTCTTT.

Ten or more counts support this clonotype. V and J are TRBV7-8 and TRBJ2-1; possibly TRBD2 for D (5 bases). V lost 1 base to trimming and J lost 1 base, with 8 bases between them. The CDR3 contains 15 residues. CDR1 SGHVS and CDR2 FQNEAQ come from the germline V gene. DNA of the CDR3: TGTGCCAGCAGCTTAGAAGAGGGTTCCTACAATGAGCAGTTCTTC. It codes for CASSLEEGSYNEQFF.

CDR3 amino acids: CASSAGLAGASADTQYF. Written as DNA, the CDR3 is TGTGCCAGCAGCGCCGGACTAGCGGGGGCATCCGCAGATACGCAGTATTTT. The chain is built from TRBV7-3 and TRBJ2-3; 13 nucleotides agree with TRBD2. The V gene's germline CDR1 is SGHTA and CDR2 FQGTGA. Germline trimming cut 5 bases from V and 4 bases from J; bases unmatched to any gene: 9. This CDR3 has 17 residues.

In its sample, this clonotype was seen many times. The chain employs TRBV15 and TRBJ2-3, with 13 bases identical to TRBD2. Germline V lookup: CDR1 LNHNV, CDR2 YYDKDF (reference sequence). V gave up 6 bases and J gave up 3 bases; unmatched junction bases: 6. This CDR3 contains 16 residues. The CDR3 region has the DNA TGTGCCACCAGTGAACTAGCGGGGGGGATAACAGATACGCAGTATTTT. Its translation: CATSELAGGITDTQYF.

This clonotype was found many times. The chain employs TRBV2 and TRBJ1-2; D unclear. Germline lookup yields CDR1 SNHLY and CDR2 FYNNEI. The V end was cut by 3 bases, the J end by 1 base, with 6 bases between. The CDR3 runs to 13 residues. CDR3 residues: CASSDSFNYGYTF. In DNA, the CDR3 is TGTGCCAGCAGTGACAGCTTTAACTATGGCTACACCTTC.

This clonotype was observed many times. This chain connects TRBV6-9 to TRBJ1-3, with unresolved D. This CDR3 comprises 11 residues. Germline V lookup: CDR1 MNHGY, CDR2 SVAAGI. V lost 0 bases and J 7 bases, leaving 1 base between the germline ends. CDR3 protein: CASSYSNTIYF. The DNA of the CDR3 is TGTGCCAGCAGTTATTCTAACACCATATATTTT.